The following is a T cell receptor beta chain sequence with its context. This may be a read error, as it is one base from a much larger clone. There are 15 residues in the CDR3. Germline V CDR1 and CDR2: MDHEN, SYDVKM. A single record per CDR3 protein comes from TCRdb applying MiXCR to the RT-PCR reads. The table includes more than 550,000 distinct CDR3 sequences, approximately 15% detected once. The rearrangement uses TRBV28 and TRBJ2-7, with D perhaps TRBD1 (5 bases). The source of this sequence is a female donor in good health, serving as a healthy control. The specimen was memory CD4+ T cells from blood. The CDR3 protein is CASSSPTALLYEQCF. The CDR3, as DNA: TGTGCCAGCAGTTCTCCGACAGCACTCCTCTACGAGCAGTGCTTC.